The 21 T cell receptor beta chains below come from one sample, sequenced in a study of blood T cell repertoires in COVID-19. The table came from immunoSEQ multiplex PCR; TCRdb's copy has only in-frame clones and leaves some out. The repertoire holds approximately 250,000 clones, with approximately 85% as singletons. Sequencing used PBMCs or T cells enriched from blood (not recorded which). These receptors were collected from a woman under 40 who had recovered from COVID-19.

The gene calls are TRBV9 and TRBJ2-1; a possible D gene is TRBD1 (6 bases). The CDR3 consists of 13 residues. V gave up 2 bases and J gave up 8 bases, with 11 bases separating them. The germline gives CDR1 SGDLS, CDR2 YYNGEE. The CDR3 spells CASSVPGEHEQFF. The CDR3 DNA reads as TGTGCCAGCAGCGTCCCAGGGGAGCATGAGCAGTTCTTC.

V and J are TRBV16 and TRBJ2-3; D may be TRBD1 (5 bases). Germline lookup yields CDR1 KGHSY and CDR2 FQNENV. The CDR3 totals 17 residues. The V gene lost 0 bases and the J gene lost 3 bases, with 16 bases spanning the gap. The CDR3 region has the DNA TGTGCCAGCAGCCAATCTCCGTTGCAGGGAAGTACAGATACGCAGTATTTT. It specifies CASSQSPLQGSTDTQYF.

The chain employs TRBV5-1 and TRBJ2-4, with unresolved D. Germline assignment: CDR1 SGHRS and CDR2 YFSETQ. This CDR3 contains 14 residues. V was clipped by 1 base and J by 0 bases, with 5 bases between them. The chain's CDR3 is CASSLNRAKNIQYF. CDR3 coding DNA: TGCGCCAGCAGCTTGAACAGAGCCAAAAACATTCAGTACTTC. Filled out from reference TRBV5-1 and TRBJ2-4, the complete variable domain reads KAGVTQTPRYLIKTRGQQVTLSCSPISGHRSVSWYQQTPGQGLQFLFEYFSETQRNKGNFPGRFSGRQFSNSRSEMNVSTLELGDSALYLCASSLNRAKNIQYFGAGTRLSVL.

This chain uses TRBV5-1 with TRBJ2-1; 11 bases are a match to TRBD1. V was pared by 2 bases and J by 4 bases, with 5 bases of the junction left unmatched. The germline gives CDR1 SGHRS, CDR2 YFSETQ. CDR3 length equals 16 residues. The CDR3 reads CASSFAGTGGYNEQFF. The CDR3 DNA follows: TGCGCCAGCAGCTTCGCAGGGACAGGGGGATACAATGAGCAGTTCTTC.

CDR3 sequence (DNA): TGTGCCAGCCGGGAGGGCGGTGCGGAAAAACTGTTTTTT. Translated, it gives CASREGGAEKLFF. This rearrangement joins TRBV3-1 (or the pseudogene TRBV3-2) to TRBJ1-4, with D uncertain. The ends were cut back, 8 bases at V and 8 bases at J, with 15 bases in the middle. CDR3 length: 13 amino acids. The germline gives CDR1 LGHDT, CDR2 YNNKEL (reference sequence).

This clone appeared once. The chain joins TRBV6-5 to TRBJ1-6; a weak D match, TRBD1 (6 bases). Germline V CDR1 and CDR2: MNHEY, SVGAGI. The V gene lost 4 bases and the J gene lost 7 bases, with 11 bases spanning the gap. The CDR3 consists of 14 residues. Written as DNA, the CDR3 is TGTGCCAGCAGTTCACAGGGCAGGAATTCACCCCTCCACTTT. This gives the protein CASSSQGRNSPLHF.

The rearrangement links TRBV28 to TRBJ2-3; weak D call: TRBD2 (7 bases). This CDR3 region has 13 residues. With 8 bases removed from V and 4 bases from J, the gap between germline ends came to 13 bases. Per the germline V gene, CDR1 is MDHEN and CDR2 is SYDVKM. CDR3 nucleotides: TGTGCCAGCCGGGGGGCCCAGGCAGATACGCAGTATTTT. Amino acids: CASRGAQADTQYF.

This clone came up a few times. The V and J genes are TRBV10-3 and TRBJ1-1; D is uncertain. V lost 3 bases, J lost 5 bases, and 10 bases lay in between. CDR3 length: 13 amino acids. The germline V gene has CDR1 ENHRY and CDR2 SYGVKD. The CDR3 nucleotides read TGTGCCATCAGTGACGGAGGGCGAACTGAAGCTTTCTTT. Protein: CAISDGGRTEAFF.

The chain is built from TRBV4-2 and TRBJ2-7; D gene ambiguous. Trimming took 4 bases from V and 3 from J, leaving 10 bases between them. CDR1 LGHNA and CDR2 YNFKEQ come from the germline V gene. The CDR3 totals 13 residues. DNA for the CDR3: TGTGCCAGCAGCCGGAGAGCTAACTACGAGCAGTACTTC. Translated: CASSRRANYEQYF.

This chain uses TRBV6-5 with TRBJ1-2; TRBD1 matches at 9 bases. The CDR3 sequence is 15 residues long. V lost 5 bases to trimming and J lost 5 bases; unmatched junction nucleotides: 9. CDR1 and CDR2 from the germline V gene are MNHEY and SVGAGI. CDR3 in DNA: TGTGCCAGCAGTAGACAGGGGGAGTTTTGGTATGGCTACACCTTC. Protein product: CASSRQGEFWYGYTF.

The sample holds a few counts of this clone. The chain links TRBV29-1 to TRBJ1-1, with D unclear. Germline CDR1 is SQVTM and CDR2 is ANQGSEA. V was shortened by 1 base and J by 2 bases, with 11 bases between the two germline ends. The CDR3 is made up of 14 amino acids. CDR3 in amino acids: CSVEARRFNTEAFF. The CDR3 nucleotides read TGCAGCGTTGAAGCCCGTCGGTTTAACACTGAAGCTTTCTTT. The entire variable domain, with the rest obtained from reference TRBV29-1 and TRBJ1-1, is as follows: SAVISQKPSRDICQRGTSLTIQCQVDSQVTMMFWYRQQPGQSLTLIATANQGSEATYESGFVIDKFPISRPNLTFSTLTVSNMSPEDSSIYLCSVEARRFNTEAFFGQGTRLTVV.

With regard to this clone: At the DNA level, this CDR3 is encoded by other sequences in the same sample as well. The V call is TRBV27, the J call TRBJ1-5, with D hard to call. Germline CDR1 MNHEY, CDR2 SMNVEV (reference sequence). The length of the CDR3 is 16 residues. V was shortened by 0 bases and J by 0 bases, with 9 bases between the two germline ends. In DNA, the CDR3 is TGTGCCAGCAGTTTATCGGGCAGTTATAGCAATCAGCCCCAGCATTTT. Residues: CASSLSGSYSNQPQHF.

This chain links TRBV10-3 with TRBJ1-1, with a tentative D call TRBD1 (5 bases). Germline V gene lookup returns CDR1 ENHRY and CDR2 SYGVKD. The CDR3 is 13 amino acids. Trimming stripped 8 bases from V and 10 bases from J, with 20 bases between. In nucleotides, the CDR3 is TGTGCCATCTCCACCCCAGGGTTAAGAGCAGCTTTCTTT. Its translation is CAISTPGLRAAFF.

The rearrangement links TRBV5-1 to TRBJ1-6, with D maybe TRBD1 (5 bases). Germline assignment: CDR1 SGHRS and CDR2 YFSETQ. The CDR3 length is 14 residues. The V and J ends lost 2 bases and 10 bases respectively, with 13 bases between them. The CDR3 region has the DNA TGCGCCAGCAGCTTCGAGGGCCGGGGGTCACCCCTCCACTTT. Encoded protein: CASSFEGRGSPLHF.

This sequence joins TRBV19 and TRBJ2-2; 10 positions agree with TRBD2. This CDR3 comprises 17 residues. Germline CDR1 reads LNHDA; CDR2 reads SQIVND (reference sequence). CDR3 sequence: CAPIRTTSGDNTGELFF. The CDR3 DNA sequence: TGTGCACCAATACGGACCACTAGCGGGGATAACACCGGGGAGCTGTTTTTT. The variable domain in full, with the rest retrieved from reference TRBV19 and TRBJ2-2, is DGGITQSPKYLFRKEGQNVTLSCEQNLNHDAMYWYRQDPGQGLRLIYYSQIVNDFQKGDIAEGYSVSREKKESFPLTVTSAQKNPTAFYLCAPIRTTSGDNTGELFFGEGSRLTVL.

The count of this clone is one. The chain is built from TRBV6-2 or TRBV6-3 and TRBJ1-5, with 10 nucleotides matching TRBD1. The CDR3 sequence is 18 residues long. V was pared by 5 bases and J by 2 bases, with 12 bases of the junction left unmatched. Per germline, CDR1 MNHEY and CDR2 SVGEGT. CDR3 sequence (DNA): TGTGCCAGCAGTCGCAGGACAGGGGGACTATGGGGCAATCAGCCCCAGCATTTT. It is translated as CASSRRTGGLWGNQPQHF.

The rearrangement joins TRBV28 to TRBJ2-1; 10 bases are shared with TRBD2. CDR3 length equals 15 residues. The germline V gene encodes CDR1 MDHEN and CDR2 SYDVKM. The J segment lost 5 bases and the V segment lost 2 bases, leaving 3 bases of the junction unmatched. The CDR3 reads CASSLLAGVNNEQFF. In nucleotides, the CDR3 is TGTGCCAGCAGTTTACTAGCGGGGGTTAACAATGAGCAGTTCTTC.

The rearrangement links TRBV6-5 to TRBJ2-1, with 11 bases lining up with TRBD2. The V segment lost 10 bases and the J segment 6 bases; nucleotides outside the gene matches: 8. This CDR3 comprises 14 residues. CDR1 and CDR2 from the germline V gene are MNHEY and SVGAGI. The DNA for the CDR3 is TGTGCCACCAATAGAGGGACTAGCGGCAATGAGCAGTTCTTC. This encodes CATNRGTSGNEQFF.

This clone came up once. The rearrangement links TRBV7-9 to TRBJ1-2, with a weak D call TRBD1 (6 bases). The germline V and J ends were trimmed by 3 bases and 8 bases, with 10 bases remaining between them. Germline CDR1 SEHNR, CDR2 FQNEAQ (reference sequence). The CDR3 runs 12 residues. DNA of the CDR3: TGTGCCAGCAGCTTGAACAGGGACGGCTACACCTTC. Its translation: CASSLNRDGYTF. The complete variable domain, with remaining parts taken from reference TRBV7-9 and TRBJ1-2, reads DTGVSQNPRHKITKRGQNVTFRCDPISEHNRLYWYRQTLGQGPEFLTYFQNEAQLEKSRLLSDRFSAERPKGSFSTLEIQRTEQGDSAMYLCASSLNRDGYTFGSGTRLTVV.

This clone showed up just once. V gene TRBV18 combines with J gene TRBJ1-4; the D gene is possibly TRBD1 (6 bases). The CDR3 consists of 17 residues. Trimming left V 0 bases short and J 6 bases short, with 17 bases between. The germline CDR1 and CDR2 sequences are KGHSH and LQKENI. CDR3: CASSPPRGGGDDEKLFF. In nucleotides, the CDR3 is TGTGCCAGCTCACCACCAAGAGGGGGTGGGGATGATGAAAAACTGTTTTTT.

This clone came up a few times. The V gene is TRBV4-3, the J gene TRBJ1-2; no clear D gene. CDR1 is LGHNA and CDR2 is YSLEER in the germline V gene. The CDR3 has 16 residues. V was trimmed by 1 base and J by 3 bases, leaving 15 bases between them. CDR3 DNA sequence: TGCGCCAGCAGCCAAGTAAGCGAGCGGAACTACTATGGCTACACCTTC. It encodes CASSQVSERNYYGYTF.